Listed here are 8 T cell receptor beta chains from one sample, sequenced in a study of T cells in Graves' hyperthyroidism and ophthalmopathy. The source material, RNA transcripts, was used to amplify TCR beta CDR3 regions. The primer set for the first-round RT-PCR of the TCR CDR3 was HTBI. MiXCR, run by TCRdb on the multiplex PCR reads, gives a single entry per CDR3 protein. The sample has 750,000 to 950,000 distinct CDR3 sequences, 38% seen once. The sample consisted of blood. The receptors here all came from a man younger than 35 with Graves' hyperthyroidism.

This clonotype has at least ten counts. The chain joins TRBV7-2 to TRBJ2-7, with a weak D call TRBD2 (6 bases). V was clipped by 1 base and J by 5 bases, with 12 bases between them. This CDR3 has 14 amino acids. Germline V lookup: CDR1 SGHTA, CDR2 FQGNSA. The CDR3 loop reads CASSLVPSVHEQYF. DNA of the CDR3: TGTGCCAGCAGCTTAGTTCCTAGCGTCCACGAGCAGTACTTC. Drawing the rest from reference TRBV7-2 and TRBJ2-7, the complete variable domain is GAGVSQSPSNKVTEKGKDVELRCDPISGHTALYWYRQSLGQGLEFLIYFQGNSAPDKSGLPSDRFSAERTGGSVSTLTIQRTQQEDSAVYLCASSLVPSVHEQYFGPGTRLTVT.

This clonotype showed up many times. The gene calls are TRBV20-1 and TRBJ1-6, with D possibly matching TRBD1 (5 bases). CDR1 is DFQATT and CDR2 is SNEGSKA in the germline V gene (reference sequence). The germline V and J ends were trimmed by 0 bases and 10 bases, with 13 bases remaining between them. The CDR3 loop spans 14 amino acids. CDR3 region: CSAREAAQGSPLHF. CDR3 nucleotide sequence: TGCAGTGCTAGAGAGGCTGCGCAGGGATCACCCCTCCACTTT.

This clonotype was observed a handful of times. This chain uses TRBV14 with TRBJ2-2; tentative D call: TRBD2 (5 bases). V was pared by 0 bases and J by 6 bases, with 8 bases between. The CDR3 loop spans 14 amino acids. Germline CDR1 reads SGHDN; CDR2 reads FVKESK. CDR3 nucleotides: TGTGCCAGCAGCCAAGAGGAGGTAGCCGGGGAGCTGTTTTTT. Encoded protein: CASSQEEVAGELFF.

This chain links TRBV20-1 with TRBJ2-7; no reliable D call. The CDR3 runs 14 residues. Trimming removed 2 bases from V and 3 bases from J, with 14 bases in between. Germline values: CDR1 DFQATT, CDR2 SNEGSKA (reference sequence). CDR3 sequence reads: CSARKSVGNYEQYF. The CDR3 nucleotides are TGCAGTGCTAGAAAAAGCGTGGGGAACTACGAGCAGTACTTC.

Ten or more counts support this clonotype. The chain recombines TRBV25-1 with TRBJ2-7; D possibly matches TRBD1 or TRBD2 (5 bases each). There are 14 residues in the CDR3. Germline V CDR1 and CDR2: MGHDK, SYGVNS. V gave up 4 bases and J gave up 2 bases, with 12 bases separating them. The CDR3: CASSVGPPAYEQYF. The CDR3 region has the DNA TGTGCCAGCAGTGTGGGACCTCCGGCCTACGAGCAGTACTTC.

This clonotype was counted ten times or more. The chain employs TRBV25-1 and TRBJ2-7; TRBD1 is a possible D gene (5 bases). This CDR3 region has 13 residues. With 5 bases removed from V and 3 bases from J, the gap between germline ends came to 11 bases. Per germline, CDR1 MGHDK and CDR2 SYGVNS. CDR3 in amino acids: CASSNTGVYEQYF. The CDR3 coding sequence is TGTGCCAGCAGTAATACAGGAGTCTACGAGCAGTACTTC.

The chain is built from TRBV25-1 and TRBJ2-7; D not resolved. This CDR3 region has 11 residues. CDR1 is MGHDK, CDR2 SYGVNS, per germline. With 8 bases removed from V and 2 bases from J, the gap between germline ends came to 7 bases. The CDR3 is CASFGAYEQYF. The CDR3 nucleotides read TGTGCCAGCTTCGGTGCCTACGAGCAGTACTTC.

The V gene is TRBV19, the J gene TRBJ1-1; no clear D. V dropped 5 bases and J dropped 0 bases, with 13 bases sitting between them. The CDR3 runs to 15 residues. Looked up from germline, CDR1 is LNHDA and CDR2 is SQIVND (reference sequence). CDR3 protein: CASSPFDGLNTEAFF. Written as DNA, the CDR3 is TGTGCCAGTAGTCCCTTCGACGGGCTGAACACTGAAGCTTTCTTT.